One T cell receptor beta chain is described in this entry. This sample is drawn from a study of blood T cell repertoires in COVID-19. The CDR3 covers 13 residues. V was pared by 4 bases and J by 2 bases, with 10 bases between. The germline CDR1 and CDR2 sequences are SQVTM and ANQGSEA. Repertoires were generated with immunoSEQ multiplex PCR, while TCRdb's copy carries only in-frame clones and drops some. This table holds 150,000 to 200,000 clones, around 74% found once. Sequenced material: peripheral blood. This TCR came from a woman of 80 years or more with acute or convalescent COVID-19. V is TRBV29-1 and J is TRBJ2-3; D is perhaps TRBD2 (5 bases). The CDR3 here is CSVGLRITDTQYF. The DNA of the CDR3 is TGCAGCGTTGGACTACGAATCACAGATACGCAGTATTTT.